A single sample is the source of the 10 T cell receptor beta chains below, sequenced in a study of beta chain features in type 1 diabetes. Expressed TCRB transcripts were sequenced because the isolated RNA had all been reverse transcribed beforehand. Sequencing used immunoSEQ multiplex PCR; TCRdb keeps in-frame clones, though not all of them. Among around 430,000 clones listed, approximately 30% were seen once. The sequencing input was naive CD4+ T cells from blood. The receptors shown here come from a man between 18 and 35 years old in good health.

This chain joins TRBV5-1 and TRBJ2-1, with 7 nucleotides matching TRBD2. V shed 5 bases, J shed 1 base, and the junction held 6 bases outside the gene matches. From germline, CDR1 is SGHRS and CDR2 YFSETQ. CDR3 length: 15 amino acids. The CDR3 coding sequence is TGCGCCAGCAGTCCCCCCGGGGGGTCCTACAATGAGCAGTTCTTC. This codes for CASSPPGGSYNEQFF.

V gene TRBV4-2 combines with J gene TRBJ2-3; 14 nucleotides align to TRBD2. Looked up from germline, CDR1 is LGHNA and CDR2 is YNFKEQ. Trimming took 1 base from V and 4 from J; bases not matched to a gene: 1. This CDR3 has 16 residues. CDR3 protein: CASSQGGLAGADTQYF. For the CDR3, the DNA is TGTGCCAGCAGCCAAGGGGGACTAGCGGGAGCAGATACGCAGTATTTT.

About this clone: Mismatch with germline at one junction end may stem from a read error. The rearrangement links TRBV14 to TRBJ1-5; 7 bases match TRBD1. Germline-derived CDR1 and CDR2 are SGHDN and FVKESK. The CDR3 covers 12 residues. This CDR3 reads CASSQGGQRQHF. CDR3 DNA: TGTGCCAGCAGCCAAGGGGGACAGCGCCAGCATTTT.

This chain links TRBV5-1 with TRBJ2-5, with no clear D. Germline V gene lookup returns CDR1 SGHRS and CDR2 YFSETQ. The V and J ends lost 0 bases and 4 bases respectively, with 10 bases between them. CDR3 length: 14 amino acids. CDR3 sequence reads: CASSLGDFIETQYF. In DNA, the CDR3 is TGCGCCAGCAGCTTGGGGGATTTTATAGAGACCCAGTACTTC.

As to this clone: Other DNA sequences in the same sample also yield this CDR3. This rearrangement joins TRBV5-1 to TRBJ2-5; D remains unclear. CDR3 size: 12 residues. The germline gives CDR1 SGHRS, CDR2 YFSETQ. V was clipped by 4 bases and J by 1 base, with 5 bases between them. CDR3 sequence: CASSLIQETQYF. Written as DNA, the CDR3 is TGCGCCAGCAGCCTAATCCAAGAGACCCAGTACTTC.

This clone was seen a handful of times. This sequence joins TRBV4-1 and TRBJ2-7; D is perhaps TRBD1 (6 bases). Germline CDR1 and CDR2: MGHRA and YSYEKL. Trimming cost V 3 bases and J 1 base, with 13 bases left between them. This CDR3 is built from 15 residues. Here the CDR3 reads CASSHAPGHSYEQYF. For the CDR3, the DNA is TGCGCCAGCAGCCATGCTCCGGGACATTCCTACGAGCAGTACTTC.

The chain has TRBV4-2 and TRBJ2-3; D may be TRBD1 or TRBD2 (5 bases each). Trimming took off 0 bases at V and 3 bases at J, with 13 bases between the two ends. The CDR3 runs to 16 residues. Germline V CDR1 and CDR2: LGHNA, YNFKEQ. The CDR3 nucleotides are TGTGCCAGCAGCCAAGATCAGGGCAGGGAGACAGATACGCAGTATTTT. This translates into CASSQDQGRETDTQYF.

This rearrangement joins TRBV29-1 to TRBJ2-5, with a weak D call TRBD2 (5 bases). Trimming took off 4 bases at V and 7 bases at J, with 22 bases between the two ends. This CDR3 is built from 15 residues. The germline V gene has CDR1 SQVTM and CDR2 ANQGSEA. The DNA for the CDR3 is TGCAGCGTTGTCGGATCTGGAGCGAGGGTCGGGACCCAGTACTTC. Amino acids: CSVVGSGARVGTQYF.

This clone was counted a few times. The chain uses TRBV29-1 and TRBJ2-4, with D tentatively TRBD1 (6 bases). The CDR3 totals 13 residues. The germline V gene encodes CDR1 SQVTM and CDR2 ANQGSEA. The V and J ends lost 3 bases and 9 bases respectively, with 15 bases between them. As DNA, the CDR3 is TGCAGCGTTGAGAATTACAGGGAAGGCATTCAGTACTTC. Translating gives CSVENYREGIQYF.

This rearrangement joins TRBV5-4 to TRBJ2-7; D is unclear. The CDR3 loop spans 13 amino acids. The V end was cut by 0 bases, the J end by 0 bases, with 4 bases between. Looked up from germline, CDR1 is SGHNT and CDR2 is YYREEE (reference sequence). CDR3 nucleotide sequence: TGTGCCAGCAGCTTGGCGCTCTCCTACGAGCAGTACTTC. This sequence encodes CASSLALSYEQYF.